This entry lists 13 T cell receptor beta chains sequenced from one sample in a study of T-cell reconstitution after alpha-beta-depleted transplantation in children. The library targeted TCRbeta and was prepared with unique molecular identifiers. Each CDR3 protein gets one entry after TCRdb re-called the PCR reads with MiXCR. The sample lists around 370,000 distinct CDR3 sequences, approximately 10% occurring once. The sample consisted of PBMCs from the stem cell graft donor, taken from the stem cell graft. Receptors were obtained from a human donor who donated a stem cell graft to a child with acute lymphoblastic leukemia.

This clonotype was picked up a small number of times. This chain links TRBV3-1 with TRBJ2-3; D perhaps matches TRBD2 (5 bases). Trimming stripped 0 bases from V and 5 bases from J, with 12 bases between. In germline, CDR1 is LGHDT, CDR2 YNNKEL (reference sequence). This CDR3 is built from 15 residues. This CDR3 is CASSQDTRAQDTQYF. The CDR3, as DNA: TGTGCCAGCAGCCAAGATACGAGGGCGCAAGATACGCAGTATTTT.

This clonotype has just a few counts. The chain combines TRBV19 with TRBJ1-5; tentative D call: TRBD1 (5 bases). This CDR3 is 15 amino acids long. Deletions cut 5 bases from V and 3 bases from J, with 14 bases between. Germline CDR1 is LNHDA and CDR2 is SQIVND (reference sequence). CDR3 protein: CASSRLGTDNQPQHF. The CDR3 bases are TGTGCCAGTAGTCGCCTTGGGACGGACAATCAGCCCCAGCATTTT.

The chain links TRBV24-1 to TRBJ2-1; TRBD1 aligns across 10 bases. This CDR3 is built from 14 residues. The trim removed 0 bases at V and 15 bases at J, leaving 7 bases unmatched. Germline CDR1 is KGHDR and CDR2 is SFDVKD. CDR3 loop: CATSDLPGTGAWFF. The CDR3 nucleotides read TGTGCCACCAGTGATTTGCCTGGGACAGGGGCTTGGTTCTTC.

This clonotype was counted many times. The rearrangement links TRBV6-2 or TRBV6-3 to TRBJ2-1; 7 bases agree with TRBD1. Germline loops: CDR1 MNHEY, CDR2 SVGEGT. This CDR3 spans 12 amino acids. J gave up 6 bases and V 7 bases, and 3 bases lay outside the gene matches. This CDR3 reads CASKGAGNEQFF. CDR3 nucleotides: TGTGCCAGCAAGGGGGCTGGCAATGAGCAGTTCTTC.

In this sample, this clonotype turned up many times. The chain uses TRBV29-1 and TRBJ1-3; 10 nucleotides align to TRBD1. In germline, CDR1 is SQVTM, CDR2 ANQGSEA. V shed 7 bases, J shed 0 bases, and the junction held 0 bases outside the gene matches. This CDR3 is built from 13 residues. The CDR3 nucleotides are TGCAGCGGGACAGGGGGCTCTGGAAACACCATATATTTT. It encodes CSGTGGSGNTIYF.

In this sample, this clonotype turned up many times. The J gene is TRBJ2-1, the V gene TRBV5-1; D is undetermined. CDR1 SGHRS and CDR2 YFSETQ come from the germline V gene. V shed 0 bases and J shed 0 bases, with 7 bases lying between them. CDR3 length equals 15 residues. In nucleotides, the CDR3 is TGCGCCAGCAGCTTGGAACCTAGCTCCTACAATGAGCAGTTCTTC. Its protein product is CASSLEPSSYNEQFF.

CDR3 in amino acids: CSARDRAGAQPQHF. The CDR3 coding sequence is TGCAGTGCTAGAGATCGGGCGGGCGCTCAGCCCCAGCATTTT. J is TRBJ1-5 and V is TRBV20-1; D is unclear. Trimming left V 0 bases short and J 6 bases short, with 12 bases between. This CDR3 spans 14 amino acids. CDR1 is DFQATT, CDR2 SNEGSKA, per germline (reference sequence).

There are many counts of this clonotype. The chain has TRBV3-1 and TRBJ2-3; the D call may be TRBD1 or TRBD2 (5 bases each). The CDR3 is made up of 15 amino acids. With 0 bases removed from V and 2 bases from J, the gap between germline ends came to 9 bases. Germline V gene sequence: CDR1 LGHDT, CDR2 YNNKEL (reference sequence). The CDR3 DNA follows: TGTGCCAGCAGCCAAGACGGGGCTTTCACAGATACGCAGTATTTT. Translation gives CASSQDGAFTDTQYF.

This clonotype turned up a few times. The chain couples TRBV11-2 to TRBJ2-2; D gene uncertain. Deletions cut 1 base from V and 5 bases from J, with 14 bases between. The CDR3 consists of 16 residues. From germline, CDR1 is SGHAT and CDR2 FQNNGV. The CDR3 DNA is TGTGCCAGCAGCTTAGCTCCTGGGTTAGGGACCGGGGAGCTGTTTTTT. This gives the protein CASSLAPGLGTGELFF.

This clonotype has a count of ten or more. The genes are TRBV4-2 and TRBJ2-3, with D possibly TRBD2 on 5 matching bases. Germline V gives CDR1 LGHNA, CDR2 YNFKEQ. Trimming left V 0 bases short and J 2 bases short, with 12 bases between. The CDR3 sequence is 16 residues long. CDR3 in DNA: TGTGCCAGCAGCCAAGATGGGAGACCCGACACAGATACGCAGTATTTT. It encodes CASSQDGRPDTDTQYF.

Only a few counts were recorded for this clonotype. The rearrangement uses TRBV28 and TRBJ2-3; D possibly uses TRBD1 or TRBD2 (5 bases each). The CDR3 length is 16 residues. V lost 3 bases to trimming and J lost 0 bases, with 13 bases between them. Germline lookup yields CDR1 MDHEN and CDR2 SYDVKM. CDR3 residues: CASSFMGPLSTDTQYF. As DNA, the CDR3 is TGTGCCAGCAGTTTTATGGGACCACTCAGCACAGATACGCAGTATTTT.

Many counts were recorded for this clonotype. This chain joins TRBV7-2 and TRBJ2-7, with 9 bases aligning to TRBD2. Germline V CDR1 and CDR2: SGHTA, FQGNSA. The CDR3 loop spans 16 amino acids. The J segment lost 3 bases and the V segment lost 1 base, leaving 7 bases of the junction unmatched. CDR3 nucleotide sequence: TGTGCCAGCAGCTTAGGTGGGGGTAGCGGGAGCTACGAGCAGTACTTC. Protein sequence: CASSLGGGSGSYEQYF. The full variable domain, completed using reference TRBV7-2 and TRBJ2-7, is GAGVSQSPSNKVTEKGKDVELRCDPISGHTALYWYRQSLGQGLEFLIYFQGNSAPDKSGLPSDRFSAERTGGSVSTLTIQRTQQEDSAVYLCASSLGGGSGSYEQYFGPGTRLTVT.

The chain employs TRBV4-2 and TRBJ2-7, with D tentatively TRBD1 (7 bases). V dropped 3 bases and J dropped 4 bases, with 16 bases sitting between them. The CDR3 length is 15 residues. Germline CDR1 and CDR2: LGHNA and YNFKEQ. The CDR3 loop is CASSHAAAGGYEQYF. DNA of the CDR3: TGTGCCAGCAGCCACGCGGCAGCAGGGGGGTACGAGCAGTACTTC.